The sequence of this T cell receptor beta chain was determined in a study of response to subunit inactivated influenza vaccine (dated by TCRdb to the late 2010s). Concerning the study at large: To follow how T cells responded to a trivalent subunit inactivated influenza vaccine, the researchers relied on deep quantitative profiling of the T cell receptor repertoire. The study at large found these results: The authors proposed that each seasonal influenza vaccination may bring in only a limited number of new T cells.

Library generation was performed with RT-PCR. The data were produced on an Illumina HiSeq 2500. TCRdb itself trimmed the public reads at Q25 with fastp, ran MiXCR and retained productive beta chains. Each entry merges the rows of one CDR3 protein and shows their most common DNA and genes. The sample table holds under 750,000 distinct CDR3 sequences, of which roughly 12% were seen once. Of the sample, 10% to 13% falls within the top ten clones. Turning to this clonotype: Its cognate antigen has yet to be identified. Base qualities are not provided; no much larger clone lies one nucleotide away.

The V end gives up 4 bases and the J end 0 bases, leaving 14 bases in the junction not matched to a gene. From a lookup of the germline V gene, CDR1 and CDR2 are SGHTA and FQGTGA. The CDR3 starts with the cysteine, ends with the phenylalanine, and has 20 residues. Only the CDR3 part of the read is kept: 60 bases, read in frame from the first base. The receptor chain draws on TRBV7-3 and TRBJ2-6, and 8 bases in between align with TRBD1. This material consisted of PBMCs from blood, taken on the day of vaccination. The clonotype was recovered from a man in his forties or fifties who received an inactivated influenza vaccine. Donor details come from another sample of the same person, matched by shared clones. Here is the DNA: TGTGCCAGCAGCTCGAAGGGAGGACAGGGCCCCTTCTCTGGGGCCAACGTCCTGACTTTC. This yields the protein CASSSKGGQGPFSGANVLTF. Reference TRBV7-3 and TRBJ2-6 proteins supply the regions before and after the CDR3; the full variable domain is: GAGVSQTPSNKVTEKGKYVELRCDPISGHTALYWYRQSLGQGPEFLIYFQGTGAADDSGLPNDRFFAVRPEGSVSTLKIQRTERGDSAVYLCASSSKGGQGPFSGANVLTFGAGSRLTVL.